This TCR beta chain was identified in a study of blood T cells in healthy people across ages. The CDR3 is 15 residues long. The germline V gene encodes CDR1 LGHDT and CDR2 YNNKEL (reference sequence). The V end lost 0 bases, the J end lost 0 bases, and 8 bases lay between the germline ends. The study, taken as a whole, reports: No conclusive comparison of naive versus antigen-experienced cells was possible with unsorted PBMCs. Compared with aged donors, long-lived donors showed fewer expanded clones, suggesting selection.

Concerning this clonotype: The antigen remains unidentified.

Using a J-beta primer mix together with a sample-barcoded 5' primer, a second PCR was run for about 7 to 12 cycles. TCRdb re-derived calls from the 5' RACE reads in MiXCR, one entry per CDR3 protein. The repertoire holds hundreds of thousands of distinct CDR3 sequences, with 58% as singletons. Healthy Caucasians from Russia aged about 6 to 95 served as donors. The sequenced sample consisted of blood. The sequence derives from a man in his 60s in good health. This rearrangement joins TRBV3-1 to TRBJ1-1; D remains ambiguous. CDR3 DNA: TGTGCCAGCAGCCAAGATGGGGTGGTGAACACTGAAGCTTTCTTT. It translates to CASSQDGVVNTEAFF.